One and the same sample provided the 9 T cell receptor beta chains below, sequenced in a study of blood T cell repertoires in COVID-19. Clones were read by immunoSEQ multiplex PCR, and TCRdb kept only the in-frame ones, dropping some. The sample lists over 250,000 clones; approximately 89% were seen once. Sample: PBMCs or T cells enriched from blood (not recorded which). All receptors come from a woman in her fifties or sixties who had recovered from COVID-19.

The genes are TRBV28 and TRBJ1-2; 7 nucleotides match TRBD1. CDR3 length equals 15 residues. V was clipped by 5 bases and J by 6 bases; unmatched bases: 12. Looked up from germline, CDR1 is MDHEN and CDR2 is SYDVKM. The CDR3 coding sequence is TGTGCCAGCAGTGGACCCAGGGGGACCCGGCATGGCTACACCTTC. As protein: CASSGPRGTRHGYTF.

The rearrangement links TRBV5-1 to TRBJ1-2, with TRBD1 matching 8 bases. J was trimmed by 0 bases and V by 7 bases; bases with no gene match: 8. The CDR3 has 15 residues. Germline CDR1 reads SGHRS; CDR2 reads YFSETQ. CDR3 sequence: CASQFRQGSNYGYTF. The CDR3 DNA reads as TGCGCCAGCCAATTCCGACAGGGGTCTAACTATGGCTACACCTTC.

This clone appeared a single time. The rearrangement joins TRBV29-1 to TRBJ2-3; D not resolved. Trimming stripped 3 bases from V and 4 bases from J, with 8 bases between. This CDR3 has 12 residues. The germline V gene encodes CDR1 SQVTM and CDR2 ANQGSEA. DNA of the CDR3: TGCAGCGTTGACCGGGTCCCAGATACGCAGTATTTT. Amino acid sequence: CSVDRVPDTQYF.

The gene calls are TRBV30 and TRBJ2-1, with 7 bases identical to TRBD1. V shed 1 base, J shed 2 bases, and the junction held 5 bases outside the gene matches. CDR1 and CDR2 from the germline V gene are GTSNPN and SVGIG (reference sequence). The CDR3 consists of 15 residues. For the CDR3, the DNA is TGTGCCTGGAGTGCGTTGGACAGGACCTACAATGAGCAGTTCTTC. Translated: CAWSALDRTYNEQFF.

The V call is TRBV2, the J call TRBJ1-1, with 8 bases identical to TRBD1. V shed 6 bases and J 7 bases; nucleotides not matched to a gene: 10. Germline V gives CDR1 SNHLY, CDR2 FYNNEI. This CDR3 has 14 residues. The CDR3 nucleotides read TGTGCCAGCAGAAGGGGGACAGGAAACTTTGAAGCTTTCTTT. Protein: CASRRGTGNFEAFF. The full variable domain, with the rest looked up from reference TRBV2 and TRBJ1-1, is EPEVTQTPSHQVTQMGQEVILRCVPISNHLYFYWYRQILGQKVEFLVSFYNNEISEKSEIFDDQFSVERPDGSNFTLKIRSTKLEDSAMYFCASRRGTGNFEAFFGQGTRLTVV.

This sequence joins TRBV11-3 and TRBJ2-1; 7 bases are a match to TRBD2. In germline, CDR1 is SGHNT, CDR2 YENEEA. This CDR3 comprises 14 residues. The ends lost 4 bases at V and 7 bases at J; junction bases unmatched: 7. DNA for the CDR3: TGTGCCAGCAGCTCCGGACTAGGTCGGAATGAGCAGTTCTTC. Translating gives CASSSGLGRNEQFF.

V is TRBV6-1 and J is TRBJ1-6; TRBD1 is a possible D gene (6 bases). V was shortened by 3 bases and J by 4 bases, with 19 bases between the two germline ends. This CDR3 is 18 amino acids long. From germline, CDR1 is MNHNS and CDR2 SASEGT. As DNA, the CDR3 is TGTGCCAGCAGTGACTACCTGAACAGGGTCGAATATAATTCACCCCTCCACTTT. Encoded protein: CASSDYLNRVEYNSPLHF.

In this sample, this clone turned up once. This chain uses TRBV11-2 with TRBJ2-3; 12 positions agree with TRBD2. This CDR3 region has 12 residues. V dropped 3 bases and J dropped 13; count of bases not matched to a gene: 2. The V gene's germline CDR1 is SGHAT and CDR2 FQNNGV. CDR3 amino acids: CASSLPSGGEYF. In nucleotides, the CDR3 is TGTGCCAGCAGCTTGCCTAGCGGGGGGGAGTATTTT.

The gene calls are TRBV18 and TRBJ1-1, with 7 bases lining up with TRBD1. Looked up from germline, CDR1 is KGHSH and CDR2 is LQKENI. The CDR3 is 17 amino acids. V shed 5 bases, J shed 0 bases, and the junction held 12 bases outside the gene matches. DNA for the CDR3: TGTGCCAGCTCATCATTTCAGGCAGGGGGACTGAACACTGAAGCTTTCTTT. It specifies CASSSFQAGGLNTEAFF.